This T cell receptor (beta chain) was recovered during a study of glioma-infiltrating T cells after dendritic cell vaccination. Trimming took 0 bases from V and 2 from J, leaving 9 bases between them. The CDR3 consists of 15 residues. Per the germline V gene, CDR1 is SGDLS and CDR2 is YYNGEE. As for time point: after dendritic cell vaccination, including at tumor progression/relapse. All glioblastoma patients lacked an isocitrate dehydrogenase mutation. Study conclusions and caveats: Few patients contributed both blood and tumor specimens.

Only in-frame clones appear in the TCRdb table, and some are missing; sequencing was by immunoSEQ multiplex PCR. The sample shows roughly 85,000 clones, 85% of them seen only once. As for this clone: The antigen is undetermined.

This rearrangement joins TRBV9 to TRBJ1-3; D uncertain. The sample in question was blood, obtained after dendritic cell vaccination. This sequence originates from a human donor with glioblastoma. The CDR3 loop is CASSVDSGTGNTIYF. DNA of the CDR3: TGTGCCAGCAGCGTAGATTCGGGGACTGGAAACACCATATATTTT.